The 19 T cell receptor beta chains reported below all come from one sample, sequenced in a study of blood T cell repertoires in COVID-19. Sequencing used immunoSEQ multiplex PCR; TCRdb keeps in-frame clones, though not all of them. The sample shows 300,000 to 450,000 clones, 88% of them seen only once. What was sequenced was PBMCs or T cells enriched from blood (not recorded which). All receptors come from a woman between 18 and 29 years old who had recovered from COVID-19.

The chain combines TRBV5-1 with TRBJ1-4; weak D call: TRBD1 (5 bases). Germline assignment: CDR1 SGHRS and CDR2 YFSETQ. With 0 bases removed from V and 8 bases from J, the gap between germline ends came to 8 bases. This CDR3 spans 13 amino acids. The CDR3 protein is CASSLDRLEKLFF. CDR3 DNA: TGCGCCAGCAGCTTGGACAGGCTGGAAAAACTGTTTTTT.

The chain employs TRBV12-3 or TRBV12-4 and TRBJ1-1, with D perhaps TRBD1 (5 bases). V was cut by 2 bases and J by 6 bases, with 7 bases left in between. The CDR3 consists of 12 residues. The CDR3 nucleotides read TGTGCCAGCAGTTTATGGGGCTCTGAAGCTTTCTTT. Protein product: CASSLWGSEAFF.

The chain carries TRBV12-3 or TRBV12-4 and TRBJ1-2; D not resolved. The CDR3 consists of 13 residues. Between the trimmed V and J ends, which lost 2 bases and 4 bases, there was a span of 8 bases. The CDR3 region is CASSLLARYGYTF. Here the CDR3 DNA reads TGTGCCAGCAGTTTATTGGCCCGCTATGGCTACACCTTC.

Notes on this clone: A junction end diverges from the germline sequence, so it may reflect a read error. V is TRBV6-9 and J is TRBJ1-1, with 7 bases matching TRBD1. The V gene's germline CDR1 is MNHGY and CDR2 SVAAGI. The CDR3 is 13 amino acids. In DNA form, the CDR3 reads TGTGCCAGCAGTATTCCCCGGGACAGCTGGATGGCCTTT. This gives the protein CASSIPRDSWMAF.

CDR3 nucleotide sequence: TGCGCCAGCAGCTTTGAGCTTGGGGCGAACTACGAGCAGTACTTC. As protein: CASSFELGANYEQYF. The genes are TRBV5-1 and TRBJ2-7, with a possible D match to TRBD1 (5 bases). V lost 2 bases to trimming and J lost 3 bases, with 15 bases between them. Germline V gives CDR1 SGHRS, CDR2 YFSETQ. CDR3 length equals 15 residues. The entire variable domain, with the rest obtained from reference TRBV5-1 and TRBJ2-7, is as follows: KAGVTQTPRYLIKTRGQQVTLSCSPISGHRSVSWYQQTPGQGLQFLFEYFSETQRNKGNFPGRFSGRQFSNSRSEMNVSTLELGDSALYLCASSFELGANYEQYFGPGTRLTVT.

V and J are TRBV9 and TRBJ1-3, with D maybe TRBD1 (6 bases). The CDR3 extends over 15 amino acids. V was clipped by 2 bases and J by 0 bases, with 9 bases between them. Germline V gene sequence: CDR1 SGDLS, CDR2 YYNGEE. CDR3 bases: TGTGCCAGCAGCGTGGGACAAATCTCTGGAAACACCATATATTTT. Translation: CASSVGQISGNTIYF.

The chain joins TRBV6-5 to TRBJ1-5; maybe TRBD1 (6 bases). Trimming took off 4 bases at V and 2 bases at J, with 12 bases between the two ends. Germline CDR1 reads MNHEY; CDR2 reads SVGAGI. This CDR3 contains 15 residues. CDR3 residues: CASSLDRWGNQPQHF. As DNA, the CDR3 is TGTGCCAGCAGTTTAGACAGGTGGGGCAATCAGCCCCAGCATTTT.

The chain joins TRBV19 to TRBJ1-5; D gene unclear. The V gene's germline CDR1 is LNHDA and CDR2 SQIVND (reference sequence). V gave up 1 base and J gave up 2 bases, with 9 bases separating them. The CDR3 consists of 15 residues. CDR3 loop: CASSIGASGNQPQHF. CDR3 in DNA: TGTGCCAGTAGTATAGGGGCTTCGGGCAATCAGCCCCAGCATTTT.

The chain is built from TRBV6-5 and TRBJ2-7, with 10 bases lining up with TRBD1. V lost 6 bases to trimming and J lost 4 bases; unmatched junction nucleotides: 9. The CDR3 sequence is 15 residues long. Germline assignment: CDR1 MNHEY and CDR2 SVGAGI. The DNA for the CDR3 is TGTGCCAGCAGAAAGGGGGACAGGGGATGGTACGAGCAGTACTTC. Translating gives CASRKGDRGWYEQYF.

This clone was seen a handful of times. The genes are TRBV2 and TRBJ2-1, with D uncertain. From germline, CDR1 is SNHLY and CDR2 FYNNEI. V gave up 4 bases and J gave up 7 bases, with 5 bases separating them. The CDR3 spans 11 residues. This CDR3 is CASSARNEQFF. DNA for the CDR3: TGTGCCAGCAGTGCTAGAAATGAGCAGTTCTTC.

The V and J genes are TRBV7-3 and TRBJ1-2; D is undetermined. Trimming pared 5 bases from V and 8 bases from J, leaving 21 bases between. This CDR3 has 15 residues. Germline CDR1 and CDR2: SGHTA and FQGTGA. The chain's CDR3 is CASSPNPTKPGGYTF. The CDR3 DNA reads TGTGCCAGCAGCCCTAACCCGACAAAACCTGGGGGCTACACCTTC.

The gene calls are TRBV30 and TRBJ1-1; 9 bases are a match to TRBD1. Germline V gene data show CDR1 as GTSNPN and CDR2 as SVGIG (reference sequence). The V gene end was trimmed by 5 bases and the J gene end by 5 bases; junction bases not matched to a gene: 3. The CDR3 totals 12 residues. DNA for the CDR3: TGTGCCTGGCTGGACAGGGGAACTGAAGCTTTCTTT. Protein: CAWLDRGTEAFF.

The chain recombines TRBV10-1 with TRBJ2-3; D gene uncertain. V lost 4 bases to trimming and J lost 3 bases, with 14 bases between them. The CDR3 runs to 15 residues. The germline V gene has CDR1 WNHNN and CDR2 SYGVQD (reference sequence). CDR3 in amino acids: CASSATADVTDTQYF. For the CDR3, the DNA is TGCGCCAGCAGTGCAACTGCTGATGTGACAGATACGCAGTATTTT.

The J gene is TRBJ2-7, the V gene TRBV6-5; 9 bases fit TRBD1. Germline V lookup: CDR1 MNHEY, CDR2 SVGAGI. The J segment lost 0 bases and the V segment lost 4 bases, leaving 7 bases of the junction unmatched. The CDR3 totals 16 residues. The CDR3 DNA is TGTGCCAGCAGTTCCCGCCCGACAGGGGGCTCCTACGAGCAGTACTTC. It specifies CASSSRPTGGSYEQYF.

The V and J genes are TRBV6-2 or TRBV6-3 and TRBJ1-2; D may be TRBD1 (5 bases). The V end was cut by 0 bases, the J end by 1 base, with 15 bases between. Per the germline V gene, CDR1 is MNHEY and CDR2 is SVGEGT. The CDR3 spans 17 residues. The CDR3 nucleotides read TGTGCCAGCAGTTACTCATCCAGGGTGATTTTTAACTATGGCTACACCTTC. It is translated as CASSYSSRVIFNYGYTF.

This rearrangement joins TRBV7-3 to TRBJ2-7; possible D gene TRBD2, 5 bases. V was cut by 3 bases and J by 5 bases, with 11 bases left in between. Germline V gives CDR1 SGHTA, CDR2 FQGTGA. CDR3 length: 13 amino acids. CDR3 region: CASSLAFGNEQYF. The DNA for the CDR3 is TGTGCCAGCAGCTTGGCCTTCGGGAACGAGCAGTACTTC.

The CDR3 here is CASTREAHYGYTF. CDR3 DNA sequence: TGTGCCAGCACCCGAGAGGCCCACTATGGCTACACCTTC. V usage is TRBV2 and J usage is TRBJ1-2; the D is unclear. CDR1 SNHLY and CDR2 FYNNEI come from the germline V gene. The CDR3 loop spans 13 amino acids. V gave up 7 bases and J gave up 3 bases, with 12 bases separating them.

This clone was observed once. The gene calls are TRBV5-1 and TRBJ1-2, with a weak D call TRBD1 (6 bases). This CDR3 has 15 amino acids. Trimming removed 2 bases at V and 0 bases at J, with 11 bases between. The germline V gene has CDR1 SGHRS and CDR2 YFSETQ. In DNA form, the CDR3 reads TGCGCCAGCAGCTTAGCCACAGGGTCTAACTATGGCTACACCTTC. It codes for CASSLATGSNYGYTF.

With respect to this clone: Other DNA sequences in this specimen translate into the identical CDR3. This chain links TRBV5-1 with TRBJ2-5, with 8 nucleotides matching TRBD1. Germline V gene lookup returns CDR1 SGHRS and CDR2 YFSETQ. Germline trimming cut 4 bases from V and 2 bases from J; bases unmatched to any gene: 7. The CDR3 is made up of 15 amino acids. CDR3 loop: CASSPRTGPQETQYF. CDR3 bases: TGCGCCAGCAGCCCGCGGACAGGGCCGCAAGAGACCCAGTACTTC.